The source of this T cell receptor (beta chain) is a study of tumor and adjacent non-tumor tissue in lung cancer. For the study at large: Samples averaged around 4 million productive TCRbeta reads each.

The library came from three nested PCR rounds adapted from ARM-PCR protocols. MiXCR, applied by TCRdb to the multiplex PCR reads, yields one record per CDR3 protein. The table shows 90,000 to 100,000 distinct CDR3 sequences, with 80% occurring only once. With regard to this clonotype: Its antigen is undetermined. This likely comes from a read error, as the CDR3 has no conserved phenylalanine or tryptophan at its end. It is unclear where the CDR3 begins or ends on the DNA, so no DNA is shown, and the CDR3 is as TCRdb lists it.

RNA was extracted from bulk tissue without any cell sorting. Distant lung tissue was collected more than 3 cm away from the tumor edge. Between August and November 2014, newly diagnosed, chemotherapy-naive lung cancer patients underwent thoracic surgery in China. A total of 17 residues make up the CDR3, ends included. Germline V gives CDR1 MNHNY, CDR2 SVGAGI (reference sequence). Overall study findings and caveats: Significantly higher TCR diversity was found in tumor than normal lung. In normal lung, the top 100 clones were significantly more dominant than in tumor.

The sequence was collected from a man in his 60s with small cell lung cancer. Sequenced input: distant non-tumor lung tissue. The V call is TRBV6-6, the J call TRBJ2-7; the listed D gene, TRBD2, was not tested against the DNA. CDR3 sequence: CASSSLDLAGDTYEQHL.